The sequence of this TCR beta chain was determined in a study of shared clonotypes between healthy human individuals. Study at large: Three plates each covered CD4 naive and memory; CD8 naive two, CD8 memory one.

Study conclusions and caveats: Generally, naive subsets (rather than memory subsets) showed larger estimated richness. The study found about 5% of naive CD4 clonotypes shared across four donors.

The DNA input per sorted-subset replicate PCR was about 190 ng, corresponding to 30,000 or so T cell genomes. The assay was immunoSEQ multiplex PCR, and TCRdb's table has in-frame clones only and misses some. Here the sample spans approximately 2.4 million clones, approximately 94% being singletons. Note on this clone: Its target is unknown.

The CDR3 extends over 14 amino acids. Germline lookup yields CDR1 MNHEY and CDR2 SVGAGI. V lost 8 bases to trimming and J lost 4 bases, with 14 bases between them. The sequencing sample was made of naive CD4+ T cells sorted from blood. This sample's subset: CD45RA+ positively selected. This chain joins TRBV6-5 and TRBJ1-4; possible D gene TRBD1, 5 bases. This receptor was identified in a man between 18 and 29 years old in good health. CDR3 coding DNA: TGTGCCAGCTCTGGGGGGACCATTAATGAAAAACTGTTTTTT. Its protein is CASSGGTINEKLFF.